This TCR beta chain was documented in a study of identical twins. TCRdb ran MiXCR on the 5' RACE reads and lists one entry per CDR3 protein. Altogether around 670,000 distinct CDR3 sequences are present, roughly 6.2% being singletons, with the ten largest covering roughly 1.8%. This clonotype was counted a few times. V lost 1 base and J lost 0, with 6 bases in between. In germline, CDR1 is SGHDN, CDR2 FVKESK. The CDR3 totals 15 residues. Sequenced input: naive T cells sorted from blood. The source of this sequence is a man younger than 30 in good health. The chain has TRBV14 and TRBJ2-2; D unclear. CDR3 DNA: TGTGCCAGCAGCCAAGGCGAAGCGAACACCGGGGAGCTGTTTTTT. It translates to CASSQGEANTGELFF.